The present T cell receptor (beta chain) was sequenced within a study of shared clonotypes between healthy human individuals. Clones were sequenced by immunoSEQ multiplex PCR, and TCRdb holds only the in-frame ones, with some missing. This sample has some 1.4 million clones, with 96% found just once. Worth noting for this clone: The identical CDR3 is also encoded by other nucleotide sequences in the sample.

The TCR comes from a man in his thirties or forties in good health. The sample was naive CD4+ T cells sorted from blood. Subset: CD45RA+ positively selected.

The CDR3 DNA reads as TGTGCCACCAGCAGAGACCGGGACAGGGCCTACGAGCAGTACTTC. Translated, it gives CATSRDRDRAYEQYF. The V call is TRBV15, the J call TRBJ2-7, with 9 bases identical to TRBD1. CDR1 is LNHNV, CDR2 YYDKDF, per germline (reference sequence). Losses at the gene ends were 0 bases for V and 2 bases for J; bases not matched to a gene: 2. The CDR3 extends over 15 amino acids.